This T cell receptor (beta chain) comes out of a study of T cell responses to AZD1222 COVID-19 vaccine. About the study: Second-dose groups at about 4 or about 12 weeks were pooled.

Comment on this clone: The antigen is unknown.

Study observations and caveats: Distributed over spike, vaccine-associated CD4 TCRs predominated at 160-218 and 743-854. Baseline seropositivity characterized only six AZD1222 recipients.

Trimming cost V 5 bases and J 12 bases; bases outside gene matches: 6. The CDR3 extends over 11 amino acids. In germline, CDR1 is MNHEY, CDR2 SVGEGT. Some clones are missing from TCRdb's copy, which holds only in-frame ones; the method was immunoSEQ multiplex PCR. The sample carries some 110,000 clones, 80% to 90% recorded once. The TCR was taken from an adult in good health. The gene calls are TRBV6-2 or TRBV6-3 and TRBJ2-5, with 7 bases that match TRBD2. The material was peripheral blood, obtained on day 0 of AZD1222 vaccination. The CDR3 DNA reads TGTGCCAGCAGTAACAGGACTAGAAAGTACTTC. Residues: CASSNRTRKYF.